The 17 T cell receptor beta chains listed next were all sequenced from one sample in a study of T cells in Graves' hyperthyroidism and ophthalmopathy. RNA transcripts provided the source from which TCR beta CDR3 regions were amplified. The HTBI primer set was used in a first-round RT-PCR of the TCR CDR3. TCRdb re-analysed the multiplex PCR reads in MiXCR, keeping a single row per CDR3 protein. The data hold a few hundred thousand distinct CDR3 sequences, with around 15% observed a single time. Sequenced material: blood. The receptors derive from a woman aged 18-29 years with Graves' hyperthyroidism.

This clonotype has only a few counts. A much larger clonotype is one base distant, so this may be a read error. The V call is TRBV9, the J call TRBJ2-5; 9 bases agree with TRBD2. Losses at the gene ends were 4 bases for V and 2 bases for J; bases not matched to a gene: 6. The CDR3 runs to 15 residues. Germline V gene sequence: CDR1 SGDLS, CDR2 YYNGEE. The CDR3 loop is CASSPGTSRQETQYF. For the CDR3, the DNA is TGTGCCAGCAGCCCAGGGACTAGCAGACAAGAGACCCAGTACTTC.

This clonotype was seen many times. V usage is TRBV5-6 and J usage is TRBJ1-3; D is unresolved. The CDR3 has 16 residues. The V gene lost 4 bases and the J gene lost 3 bases, with 17 bases spanning the gap. Germline V gene lookup returns CDR1 SGHDT and CDR2 YYEEEE. This CDR3 reads CASSGWFELRGNTIYF. CDR3 DNA sequence: TGTGCCAGCAGCGGGTGGTTTGAACTTCGTGGAAACACCATATATTTT.

This clonotype was detected a few times. This chain connects TRBV15 to TRBJ2-2, with TRBD2 identical over 13 bases. The germline V gene encodes CDR1 LNHNV and CDR2 YYDKDF (reference sequence). CDR3 length equals 18 residues. V gave up 1 base and J gave up 3 bases; unmatched junction bases: 5. In nucleotides, the CDR3 is TGTGCCACCAGCAGAGGAAAAACTAGCGGGAGGGACACCGGGGAGCTGTTTTTT. This codes for CATSRGKTSGRDTGELFF.

A word on this clonotype: The conserved final phenylalanine or tryptophan is absent from the CDR3, which likely points to a read error. No DNA is shown, since the ends of the CDR3 on it are uncertain; the CDR3 is the one TCRdb lists. The chain couples TRBV5-6 to TRBJ2-2; TRBD2 reflects the table's D call only, with no check against the DNA. The germline CDR1 and CDR2 sequences are SGHDT and YYEEEE. The CDR3 spans 16 amino acids, including both terminal residues. CDR3 in amino acids: CASSQVSSGNTGERFI.

This clonotype was counted a few times. The chain is built from TRBV7-2 and TRBJ2-2; D is uncertain. CDR1 is SGHTA and CDR2 is FQGNSA in the germline V gene. V gave up 1 base and J gave up 6 bases, with 12 bases separating them. The CDR3 totals 15 residues. The CDR3 coding sequence is TGTGCCAGCAGCTTAGGATGGGGTCGGGCCGGGGAGCTGTTTTTT. Translated, it gives CASSLGWGRAGELFF.

There are many counts of this clonotype. This chain joins TRBV6-1 and TRBJ1-6, with 9 bases fitting TRBD1. From germline, CDR1 is MNHNS and CDR2 SASEGT. The CDR3 is made up of 16 amino acids. V lost 6 bases to trimming and J lost 5 bases; unmatched junction nucleotides: 8. The CDR3 nucleotides read TGTGCCAGCAGGCCACCCCGACAGGGGGATAATTCACCCCTCCACTTT. It translates to CASRPPRQGDNSPLHF.

This clonotype was seen ten or more times. The J gene is TRBJ1-1, the V gene TRBV19; 7 nucleotides align to TRBD1. The J segment lost 3 bases and the V segment lost 1 base, leaving 8 bases of the junction unmatched. The CDR3 is 16 amino acids. The germline V gene encodes CDR1 LNHDA and CDR2 SQIVND (reference sequence). The CDR3 nucleotides read TGTGCCAGTAGTATAGGTTTGACAGGGTCCCACACTGAAGCTTTCTTT. The encoded protein is CASSIGLTGSHTEAFF.

On this clonotype: Being one base from a much bigger clone, this may be a read error. This CDR3 is CASKKGSGSYNEQFF. The CDR3, as DNA: TGTGCCAGCAAGAAGGGGTCGGGATCCTACAATGAGCAGTTCTTC. The V and J genes are TRBV28 and TRBJ2-1; D may correspond to TRBD1 or TRBD2 (5 bases each). Germline CDR1 is MDHEN and CDR2 is SYDVKM. CDR3 length equals 15 residues. Trimming removed 7 bases at V and 1 base at J, with 14 bases between.

This clonotype turned up a few times. The genes are TRBV7-9 and TRBJ2-7; possibly TRBD1 for D (7 bases). Germline CDR1 is SEHNR and CDR2 is FQNEAQ (reference sequence). This CDR3 has 16 residues. Trimming left V 5 bases short and J 2 bases short, with 19 bases between. The chain's CDR3 is CASSPHRGTVTYEQYF. As DNA, the CDR3 is TGTGCCAGCAGCCCTCACCGCGGGACAGTAACCTACGAGCAGTACTTC.

In this sample, this clonotype turned up a few times. One end of the junction does not line up with germline, which may come from a read error. The chain is built from TRBV7-7 and TRBJ2-1; D perhaps matches TRBD1 (5 bases). CDR1 is SSHAT, CDR2 FNYEAQ, per germline (reference sequence). CDR3 length: 16 residues. DNA of the CDR3: TGTGCTAGCAGCTTAGGTGCGGCAGGGAAGTACAATGAGCAGTTCTTC. Translated: CASSLGAAGKYNEQFF.

This clonotype was detected a few times. The genes are TRBV4-1 and TRBJ1-5; no firm D call. Trimming removed 5 bases from V and 7 bases from J, with 9 bases in between. Per germline, CDR1 MGHRA and CDR2 YSYEKL. This CDR3 contains 12 residues. The CDR3 spells CASSGGRQPQHF. CDR3 bases: TGCGCCAGCAGCGGAGGACGGCAGCCCCAGCATTTT.

This clonotype was detected many times. V is TRBV30 and J is TRBJ1-1; D is possibly TRBD1 (6 bases). Germline CDR1 GTSNPN, CDR2 SVGIG (reference sequence). This CDR3 spans 13 amino acids. V was shortened by 7 bases and J by 2 bases, with 14 bases between the two germline ends. The CDR3 reads CALQRGTNTEAFF. CDR3 coding DNA: TGTGCCTTACAAAGAGGGACAAACACTGAAGCTTTCTTT.

This clonotype was counted ten times or more. V and J are TRBV7-8 and TRBJ1-4; unclear D gene. Germline V gene lookup returns CDR1 SGHVS and CDR2 FQNEAQ. This CDR3 has 14 residues. V dropped 0 bases and J dropped 6 bases, with 8 bases sitting between them. As DNA, the CDR3 is TGTGCCAGCAGCTTAGCTTTCATAGATGAAAAACTGTTTTTT. Residues: CASSLAFIDEKLFF.

The chain combines TRBV7-2 with TRBJ2-3; TRBD2 matches 8 bases. This CDR3 is built from 18 residues. With 3 bases clipped from V and 3 bases from J, the junction kept 14 bases outside the gene matches. The germline CDR1 and CDR2 sequences are SGHTA and FQGNSA. The DNA of the CDR3 is TGTGCCAGCAGCTTCCGGGGGGGGAGGGAGAAGCGTACAGATACGCAGTATTTT. This translates into CASSFRGGREKRTDTQYF.

In this sample, this clonotype turned up many times. Here the CDR3 DNA reads TGTGCCAGCAGCCAGAATCGGGGGGGGCTCGGCAATCAGCCCCAGCATTTT. Amino acid sequence: CASSQNRGGLGNQPQHF. The gene calls are TRBV5-6 and TRBJ1-5; maybe TRBD1 (6 bases). Trimming shortened V by 4 bases and J by 2 bases, and 19 bases separated the two germline ends. CDR3 length: 17 residues. Germline-derived CDR1 and CDR2 are SGHDT and YYEEEE. The variable domain in full, with the rest retrieved from reference TRBV5-6 and TRBJ1-5, is DAGVTQSPTHLIKTRGQQVTLRCSPKSGHDTVSWYQQALGQGPQFIFQYYEEEERQRGNFPDRFSGHQFPNYSSELNVNALLLGDSALYLCASSQNRGGLGNQPQHFGDGTRLSIL.

This clonotype showed up many times. The genes are TRBV5-1 and TRBJ2-1, with D perhaps matching TRBD1 or TRBD2 (5 bases each). Looked up from germline, CDR1 is SGHRS and CDR2 is YFSETQ. The CDR3 extends over 14 amino acids. V was pared by 5 bases and J by 6 bases, with 15 bases between. The CDR3 spells CASSVVGTFNEQFF. The CDR3 nucleotides are TGCGCCAGCAGTGTGGTCGGGACCTTCAATGAGCAGTTCTTC.

The V and J genes are TRBV5-1 and TRBJ2-7; D might be TRBD2 (5 bases). This CDR3 spans 15 amino acids. Between the trimmed V and J ends, which lost 0 bases and 9 bases, there was a span of 19 bases. CDR1 is SGHRS and CDR2 is YFSETQ in the germline V gene. Here the CDR3 DNA reads TGCGCCAGCAGCTTGGGTCGCGGGCCTACGAGCAGGCAGTACGTC. Protein: CASSLGRGPTSRQYV.